Below, one T cell receptor beta chain is given with its context. In its sample, this clone was seen once. The clone's antigen remains unknown. Per-base quality was not reported, and no clone a single base away is much larger than it. These data belong to a study of OX40 agonist ivuxolimab in advanced cancers. Some background on the complete study: Ivuxolimab was a fully human IgG2 agonistic monoclonal antibody targeting the costimulatory receptor OX40 (CD134). Intravenous ivuxolimab was administered to patients every 2 weeks at six dose levels: 0.01, 0.1, 0.3, 1.5, 3 and 10 mg/kg. Among the 52 dose-escalation patients, 19 had hepatocellular carcinoma, around 15 melanoma, 9 renal cell carcinoma and 9 head and neck cancer. In the dose-escalation cohort, around four fifths of patients were male, and the mean age was around 60 years with a range of roughly 20 to 80. Patients were allowed to have had prior anti-PD-1, anti-PD-L1 or anti-CTLA-4 therapy, and 40% of the dose-escalation patients had been treated with checkpoint inhibitors. Partial responses were achieved by three dose-escalation patients, of whom one had hepatocellular carcinoma and two had cutaneous melanoma. The point of sequencing TCRbeta in the periphery was to test whether ivuxolimab changed TCR sequence diversity and drove clonal T-cell expansion. The paper covers the monotherapy dose-escalation part of the phase I ivuxolimab trial, which included N ≈ 50 patients.

Overall study results and their limits: In partial responders in the 0.1-3.0 mg/kg groups, normalized peripheral clonal expansion was found to be among the lowest, especially among CD8+ T cells. At doses from 0.1 to 3.0 mg/kg, clonal expansion was seen in both CD4+ and CD8+ blood T cells between baseline and week 6. Low levels of normalized T-cell clonal expansion were also shown by some nonresponding patients. After ivuxolimab, CD8+ T cells had more expanded clones than CD4+ T cells on average. Antigen specificity was not determined for the clonally expanded peripheral T cells.

Measured from the cysteine to the phenylalanine, the CDR3 is 10 residues long. The only DNA kept is the CDR3, 30 bases in frame from the first base. At the junction V is shortened by 8 bases and J by 3 bases, with 4 bases in between. The germline V gene (reference sequence) specifies GTSNPN as CDR1 and SVGIG as CDR2. To sequence the TCRbeta CDR3 region, genomic DNA was isolated from the sorted cells. The immunoSEQ Assay was used for sequencing of TCRbeta CDR3 regions. This immuneACCESS table, as held by TCRdb, lists in-frame sequences with V and J called but not all clones. Of the missing ones, under half trace to an unresolved V gene in checked studies; the others have no known cause. Within this sample are over 45,000 clones, with about four fifths of them counted one time only. The ten largest clones capture roughly 1.1% of the sample. Patients with autoimmune disease history or receiving systemic immunosuppression were excluded from the trial. Peripheral blood for TCR sequencing was drawn from every dose cohort at baseline, at cycle 4 day 1 and at cycle 7 day 1. The samples were taken from a phase I, first-in-human, multicenter, open-label dose-escalation trial of ivuxolimab. Adults with locally advanced or metastatic melanoma, renal cell, hepatocellular, or head and neck squamous cell carcinoma were enrolled in the trial. Before TCR sequencing, CD4+ T cells and CD8+ T cells were sorted from peripheral blood as separate populations.

The rearranged segments are TRBV30 and TRBJ2-2; there is no confident call for the D gene. The material sequenced was CD4+ or CD8+ T cells sorted from blood, taken in a trial of the OX40 agonist ivuxolimab. The receptor comes from an adult with an advanced solid tumor such as melanoma, head and neck, liver or kidney cancer. The CDR3 loop reads CALDTGELFF. The nucleotide sequence reads as follows: TGTGCCCTGGACACCGGGGAGCTGTTTTTT.